This T cell receptor (beta chain) stems from a study of T cell responses to AZD1222 COVID-19 vaccine. Study outcomes and limitations: Recipients of AZD1222 seropositive at baseline numbered only 5 to 7.

Libraries were prepared by immunoSEQ multiplex PCR; TCRdb keeps only in-frame clonotypes and omits some of them. The sample has roughly 70,000 clones; 70% to 90% are singletons. V lost 6 bases and J 7 bases, leaving 12 bases between the germline ends. The CDR3 has 11 amino acids. Germline CDR1 DFQATT, CDR2 SNEGSKA (reference sequence). Remarks on this clone: The antigen is unknown.

The sequence came from an adult who received the AZD1222 COVID-19 vaccine. V and J are TRBV20-1 and TRBJ1-2, with D perhaps matching TRBD1 (5 bases). The starting material was peripheral blood, obtained 28 days after the second AZD1222 dose. CDR3 DNA sequence: TGCAGTGCAGGGTCCGGGGGTGGCTACACCTTC. Its protein product is CSAGSGGGYTF.